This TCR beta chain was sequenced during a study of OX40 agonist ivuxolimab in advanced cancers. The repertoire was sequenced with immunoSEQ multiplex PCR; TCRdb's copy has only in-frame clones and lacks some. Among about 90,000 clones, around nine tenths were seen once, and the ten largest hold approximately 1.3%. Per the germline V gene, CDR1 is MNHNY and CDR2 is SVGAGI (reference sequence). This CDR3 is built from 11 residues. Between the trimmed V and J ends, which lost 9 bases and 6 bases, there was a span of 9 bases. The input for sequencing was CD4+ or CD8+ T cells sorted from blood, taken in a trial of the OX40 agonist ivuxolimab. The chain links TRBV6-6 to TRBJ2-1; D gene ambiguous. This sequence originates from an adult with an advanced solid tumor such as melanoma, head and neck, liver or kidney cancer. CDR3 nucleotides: TGTGCCAGTAGCAGGCCCAATGAGCAGTTCTTC. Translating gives CASSRPNEQFF.